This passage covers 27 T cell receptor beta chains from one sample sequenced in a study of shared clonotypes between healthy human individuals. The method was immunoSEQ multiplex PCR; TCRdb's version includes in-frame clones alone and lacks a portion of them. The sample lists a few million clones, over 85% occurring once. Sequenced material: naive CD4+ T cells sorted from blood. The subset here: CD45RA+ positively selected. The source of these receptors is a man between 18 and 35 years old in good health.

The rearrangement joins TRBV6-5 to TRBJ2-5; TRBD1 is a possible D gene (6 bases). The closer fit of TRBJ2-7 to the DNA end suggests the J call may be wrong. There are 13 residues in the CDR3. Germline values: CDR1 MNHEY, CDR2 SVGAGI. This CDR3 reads CASSSRGSYEQYF. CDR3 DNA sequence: TGTGCCAGCAGTTCGAGGGGGAGCTACGAGCAGTACTTC.

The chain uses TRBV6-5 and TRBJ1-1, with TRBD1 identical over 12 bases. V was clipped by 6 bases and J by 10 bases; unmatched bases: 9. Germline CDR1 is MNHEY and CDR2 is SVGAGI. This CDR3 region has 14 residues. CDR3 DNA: TGTGCCAGCAGATCCCGGGACAGGGGGCTGGGAGCTTTCTTT. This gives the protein CASRSRDRGLGAFF.

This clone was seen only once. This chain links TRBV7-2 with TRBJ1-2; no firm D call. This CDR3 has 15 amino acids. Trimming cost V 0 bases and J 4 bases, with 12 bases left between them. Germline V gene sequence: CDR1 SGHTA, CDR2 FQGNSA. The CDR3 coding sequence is TGTGCCAGCAGCTTAGCCCCGGTGGGAGCCTATGGCTACACCTTC. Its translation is CASSLAPVGAYGYTF.

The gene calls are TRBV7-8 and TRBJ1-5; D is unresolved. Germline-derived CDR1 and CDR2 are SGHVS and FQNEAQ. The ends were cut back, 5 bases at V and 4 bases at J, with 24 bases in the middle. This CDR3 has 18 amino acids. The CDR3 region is CASSLRPNSFPLNQPQHF. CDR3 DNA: TGTGCCAGCAGCCTCAGGCCCAACAGCTTCCCTCTGAATCAGCCCCAGCATTTT.

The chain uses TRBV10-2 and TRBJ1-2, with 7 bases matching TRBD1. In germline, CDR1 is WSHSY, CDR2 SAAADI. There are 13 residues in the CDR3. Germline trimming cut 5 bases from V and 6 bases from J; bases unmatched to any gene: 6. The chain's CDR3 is CASSMTGLDGYTF. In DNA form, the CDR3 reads TGCGCCAGCAGTATGACAGGGTTGGATGGCTACACCTTC.

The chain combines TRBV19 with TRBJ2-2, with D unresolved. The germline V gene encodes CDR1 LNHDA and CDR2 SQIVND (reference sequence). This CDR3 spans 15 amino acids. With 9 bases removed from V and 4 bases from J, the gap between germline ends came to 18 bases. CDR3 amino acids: CASRFTGITTGELFF. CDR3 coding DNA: TGTGCCAGCCGGTTTACGGGCATTACCACCGGGGAGCTGTTTTTT.

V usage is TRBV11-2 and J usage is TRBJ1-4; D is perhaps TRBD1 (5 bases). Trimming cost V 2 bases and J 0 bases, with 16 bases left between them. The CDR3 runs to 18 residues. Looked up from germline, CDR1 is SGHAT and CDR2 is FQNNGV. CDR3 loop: CASSLRDRVGSTNEKLFF. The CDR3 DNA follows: TGTGCCAGCAGCTTAAGGGACCGGGTAGGCTCAACTAATGAAAAACTGTTTTTT.

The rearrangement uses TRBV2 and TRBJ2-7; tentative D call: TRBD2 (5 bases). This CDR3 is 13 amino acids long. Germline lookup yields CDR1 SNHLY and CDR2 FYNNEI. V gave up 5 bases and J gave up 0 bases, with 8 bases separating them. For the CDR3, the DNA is TGTGCCAGCAGTACCGAGGGCTCCTACGAGCAGTACTTC. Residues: CASSTEGSYEQYF. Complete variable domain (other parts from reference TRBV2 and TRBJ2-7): EPEVTQTPSHQVTQMGQEVILRCVPISNHLYFYWYRQILGQKVEFLVSFYNNEISEKSEIFDDQFSVERPDGSNFTLKIRSTKLEDSAMYFCASSTEGSYEQYFGPGTRLTVT.

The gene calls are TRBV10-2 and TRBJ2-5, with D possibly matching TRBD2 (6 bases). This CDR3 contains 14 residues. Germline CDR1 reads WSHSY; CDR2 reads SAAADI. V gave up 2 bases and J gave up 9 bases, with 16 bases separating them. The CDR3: CASSEGGVSGAQYF. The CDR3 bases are TGCGCCAGCAGTGAGGGCGGTGTCTCGGGAGCCCAGTACTTC.

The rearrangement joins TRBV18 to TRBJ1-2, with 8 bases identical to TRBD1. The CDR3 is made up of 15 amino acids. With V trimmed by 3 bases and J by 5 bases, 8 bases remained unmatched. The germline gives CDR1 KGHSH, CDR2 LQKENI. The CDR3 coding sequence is TGTGCCAGCTCACCGGGACAGGTGGATAGTTATGGCTACACCTTC. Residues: CASSPGQVDSYGYTF.

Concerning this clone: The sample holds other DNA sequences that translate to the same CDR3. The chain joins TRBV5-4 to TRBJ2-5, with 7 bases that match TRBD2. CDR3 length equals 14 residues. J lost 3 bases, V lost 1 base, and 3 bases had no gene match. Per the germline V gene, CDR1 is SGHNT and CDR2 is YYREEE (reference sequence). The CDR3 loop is CASSLRGVEETQYF. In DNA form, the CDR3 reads TGTGCCAGCAGCTTGCGGGGGGTGGAAGAGACCCAGTACTTC. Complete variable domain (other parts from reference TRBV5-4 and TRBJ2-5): ETGVTQSPTHLIKTRGQQVTLRCSSQSGHNTVSWYQQALGQGPQFIFQYYREEENGRGNFPPRFSGLQFPNYSSELNVNALELDDSALYLCASSLRGVEETQYFGPGTRLLVL.

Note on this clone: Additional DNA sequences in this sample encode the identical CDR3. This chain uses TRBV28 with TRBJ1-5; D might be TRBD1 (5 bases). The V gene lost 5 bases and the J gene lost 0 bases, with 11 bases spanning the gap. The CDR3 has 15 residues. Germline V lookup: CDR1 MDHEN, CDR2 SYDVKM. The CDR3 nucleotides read TGTGCCAGCAGTCGGGGCCCGAATAGCAATCAGCCCCAGCATTTT. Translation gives CASSRGPNSNQPQHF.

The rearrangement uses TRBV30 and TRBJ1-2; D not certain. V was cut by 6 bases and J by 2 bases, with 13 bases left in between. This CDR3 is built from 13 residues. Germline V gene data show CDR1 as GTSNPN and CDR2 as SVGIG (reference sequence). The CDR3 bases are TGTGCCTGCCGACCGGTAGGGAACTATGGCTACACCTTC. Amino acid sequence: CACRPVGNYGYTF.

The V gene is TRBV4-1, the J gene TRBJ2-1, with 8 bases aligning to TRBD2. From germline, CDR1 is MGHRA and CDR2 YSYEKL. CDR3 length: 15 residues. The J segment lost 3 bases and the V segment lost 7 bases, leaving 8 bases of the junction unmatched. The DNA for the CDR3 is TGCGCCAGCACAACTGAGCGGGGGAACTACAATGAGCAGTTCTTC. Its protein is CASTTERGNYNEQFF.

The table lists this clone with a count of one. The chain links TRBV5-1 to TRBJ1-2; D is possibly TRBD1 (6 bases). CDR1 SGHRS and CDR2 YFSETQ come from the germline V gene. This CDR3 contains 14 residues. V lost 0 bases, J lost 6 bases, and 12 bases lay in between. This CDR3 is CASSLDRARHGYTF. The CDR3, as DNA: TGCGCCAGCAGCTTGGACAGGGCTAGGCATGGCTACACCTTC.

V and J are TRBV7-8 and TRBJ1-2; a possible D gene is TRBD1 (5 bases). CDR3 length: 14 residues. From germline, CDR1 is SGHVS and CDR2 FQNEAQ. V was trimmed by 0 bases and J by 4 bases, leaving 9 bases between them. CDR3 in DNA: TGTGCCAGCAGCTTAGCGGGACTTAGCTATGGCTACACCTTC. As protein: CASSLAGLSYGYTF. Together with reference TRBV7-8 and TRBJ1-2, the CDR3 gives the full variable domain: GAGVSQSPRYKVAKRGQDVALRCDPISGHVSLFWYQQALGQGPEFLTYFQNEAQLDKSGLPSDRFFAERPEGSVSTLKIQRTQQEDSAVYLCASSLAGLSYGYTFGSGTRLTVV.

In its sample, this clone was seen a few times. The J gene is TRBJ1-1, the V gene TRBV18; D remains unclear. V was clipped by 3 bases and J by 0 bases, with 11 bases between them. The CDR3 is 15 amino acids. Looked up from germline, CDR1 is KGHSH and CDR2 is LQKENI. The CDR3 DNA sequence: TGTGCCAGCTCACCCGTCGACGGAATGAACACTGAAGCTTTCTTT. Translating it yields CASSPVDGMNTEAFF.

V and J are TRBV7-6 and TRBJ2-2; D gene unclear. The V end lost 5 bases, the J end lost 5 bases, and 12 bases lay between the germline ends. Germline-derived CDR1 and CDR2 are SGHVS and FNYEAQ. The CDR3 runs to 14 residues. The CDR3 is CASSLQGWTGELFF. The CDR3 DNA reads TGTGCCAGCAGCCTCCAAGGCTGGACCGGGGAGCTGTTTTTT.

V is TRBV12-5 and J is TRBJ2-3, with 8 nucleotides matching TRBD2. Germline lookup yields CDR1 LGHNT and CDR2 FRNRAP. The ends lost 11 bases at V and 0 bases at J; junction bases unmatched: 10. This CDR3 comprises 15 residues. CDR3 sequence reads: CAGTAGGASTDTQYF. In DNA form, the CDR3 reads TGTGCTGGCACGGCGGGAGGCGCTAGCACAGATACGCAGTATTTT.

The CDR3, as DNA: TGTGCCACCAGCAGAAGGCGCCCCACTGGGACTAGCGGGAGGACGGATTCCTACGAGCAGTACTTC. Its translation: CATSRRRPTGTSGRTDSYEQYF. The chain recombines TRBV15 with TRBJ2-7; 15 bases align to TRBD2. V lost 2 bases to trimming and J lost 1 base; unmatched junction nucleotides: 18. The length of the CDR3 is 22 residues. The germline CDR1 and CDR2 sequences are LNHNV and YYDKDF (reference sequence).

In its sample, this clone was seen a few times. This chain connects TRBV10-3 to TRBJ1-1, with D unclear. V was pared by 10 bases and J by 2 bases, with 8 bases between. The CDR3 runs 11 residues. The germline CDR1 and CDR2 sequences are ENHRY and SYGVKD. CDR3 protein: CATRFNTEAFF. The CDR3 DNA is TGTGCCACACGATTCAACACTGAAGCTTTCTTT.

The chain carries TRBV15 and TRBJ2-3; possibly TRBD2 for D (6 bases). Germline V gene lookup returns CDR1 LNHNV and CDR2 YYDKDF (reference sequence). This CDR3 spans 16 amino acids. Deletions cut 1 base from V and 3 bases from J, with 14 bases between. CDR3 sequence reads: CATSRAPGLATDTQYF. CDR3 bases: TGTGCCACCAGCAGAGCGCCGGGACTTGCAACAGATACGCAGTATTTT.

CDR3: CASSTSYGTRGNEQFF. The DNA of the CDR3 is TGTGCCAGCAGCACCAGCTACGGGACTAGAGGCAATGAGCAGTTCTTC. V is TRBV11-2 and J is TRBJ2-1, with TRBD2 identical over 8 bases. The CDR3 totals 16 residues. After removal of 5 bases from V and 6 bases from J, the junction contained 12 bases not matched to a gene. CDR1 SGHAT and CDR2 FQNNGV come from the germline V gene.

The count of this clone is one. The CDR3 region is CASSPLSLGELFF. CDR3 DNA: TGTGCCAGCTCACCACTGTCCCTCGGGGAGCTGTTTTTT. The V call is TRBV18, the J call TRBJ2-2; the D is unclear. V was shortened by 1 base and J by 7 bases, with 7 bases between the two germline ends. Germline V gene lookup returns CDR1 KGHSH and CDR2 LQKENI. The CDR3 totals 13 residues.

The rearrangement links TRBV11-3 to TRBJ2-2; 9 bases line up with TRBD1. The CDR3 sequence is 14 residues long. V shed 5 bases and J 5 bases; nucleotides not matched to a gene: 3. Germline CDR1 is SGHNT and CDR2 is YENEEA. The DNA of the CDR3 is TGTGCCAGCAGCCGGGACAGGGTAACCGGGGAGCTGTTTTTT. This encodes CASSRDRVTGELFF.

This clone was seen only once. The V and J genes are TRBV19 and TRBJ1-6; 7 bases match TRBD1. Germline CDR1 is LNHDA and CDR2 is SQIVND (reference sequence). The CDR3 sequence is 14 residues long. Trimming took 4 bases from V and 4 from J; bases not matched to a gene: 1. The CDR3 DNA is TGTGCCAGTAGTACACAGGGGTATAATTCACCCCTCCACTTT. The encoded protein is CASSTQGYNSPLHF.

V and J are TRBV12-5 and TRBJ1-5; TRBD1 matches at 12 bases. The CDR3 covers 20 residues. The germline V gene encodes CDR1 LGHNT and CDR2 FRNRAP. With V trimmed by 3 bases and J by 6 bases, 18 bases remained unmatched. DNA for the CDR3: TGTGCTAGTGGTTTCGATGGCCCCGGGACAGGGGGCGCAAATTTTCAGCCCCAGCATTTT. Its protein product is CASGFDGPGTGGANFQPQHF. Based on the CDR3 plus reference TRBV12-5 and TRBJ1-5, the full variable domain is DARVTQTPRHKVTEMGQEVTMRCQPILGHNTVFWYRQTMMQGLELLAYFRNRAPLDDSGMPKDRFSAEMPDATLATLKIQPSEPRDSAVYFCASGFDGPGTGGANFQPQHFGDGTRLSIL.